This record concerns one TCR beta chain sequence. This sample is drawn from a study of blood T cell repertoires in COVID-19. The V gene end was trimmed by 5 bases and the J gene end by 0 bases; junction bases not matched to a gene: 14. CDR1 and CDR2 from the germline V gene are SEHNR and FQNEAQ (reference sequence). The CDR3 has 19 residues. The table came from immunoSEQ multiplex PCR; TCRdb's copy has only in-frame clones and leaves some out. This table has about 130,000 clones, around three quarters appearing once. The chain uses TRBV7-9 and TRBJ2-1; 9 bases line up with TRBD2. This TCR came from a man aged 35 to 55 with active or convalescent COVID-19. Sample: peripheral blood. CDR3 bases: TGTGCCAGCAGCCCATCTGCCAATAGCGGGGGAAGCTCCTACAATGAGCAGTTCTTC. Its translation is CASSPSANSGGSSYNEQFF. Using reference TRBV7-9 and TRBJ2-1 for the parts outside the CDR3, the full variable domain is DTGVSQNPRHKITKRGQNVTFRCDPISEHNRLYWYRQTLGQGPEFLTYFQNEAQLEKSRLLSDRFSAERPKGSFSTLEIQRTEQGDSAMYLCASSPSANSGGSSYNEQFFGPGTRLTVL.